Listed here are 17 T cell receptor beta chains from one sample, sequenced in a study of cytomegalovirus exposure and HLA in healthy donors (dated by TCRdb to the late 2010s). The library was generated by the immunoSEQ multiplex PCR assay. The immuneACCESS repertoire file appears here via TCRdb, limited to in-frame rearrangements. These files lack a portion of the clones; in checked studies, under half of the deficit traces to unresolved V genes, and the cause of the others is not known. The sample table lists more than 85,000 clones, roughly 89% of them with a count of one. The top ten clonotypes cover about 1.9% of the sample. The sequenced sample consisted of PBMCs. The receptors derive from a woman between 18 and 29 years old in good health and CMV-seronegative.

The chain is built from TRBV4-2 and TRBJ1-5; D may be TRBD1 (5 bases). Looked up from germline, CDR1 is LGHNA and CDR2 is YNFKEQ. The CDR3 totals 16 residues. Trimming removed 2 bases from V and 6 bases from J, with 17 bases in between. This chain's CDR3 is CASSQNQQGIRQPQHF. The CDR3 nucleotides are TGTGCCAGCAGCCAAAATCAGCAGGGTATTCGTCAGCCCCAGCATTTT.

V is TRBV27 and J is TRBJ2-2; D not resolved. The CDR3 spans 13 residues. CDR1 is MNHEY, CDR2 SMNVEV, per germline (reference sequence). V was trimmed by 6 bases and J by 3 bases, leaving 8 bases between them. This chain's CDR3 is CASRFYYTGELFF. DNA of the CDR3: TGTGCCAGCAGATTCTATTACACCGGGGAGCTGTTTTTT.

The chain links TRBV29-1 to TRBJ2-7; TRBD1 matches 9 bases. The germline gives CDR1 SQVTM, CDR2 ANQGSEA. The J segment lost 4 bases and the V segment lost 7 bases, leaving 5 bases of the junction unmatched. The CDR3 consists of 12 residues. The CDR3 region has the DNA TGCAGCGCCGGGACAGGGAGGTACGAGCAGTACTTC. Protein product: CSAGTGRYEQYF.

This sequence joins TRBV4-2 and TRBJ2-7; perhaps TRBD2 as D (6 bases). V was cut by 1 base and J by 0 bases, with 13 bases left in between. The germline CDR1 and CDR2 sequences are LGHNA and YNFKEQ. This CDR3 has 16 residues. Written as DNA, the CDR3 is TGTGCCAGCAGCCAAGGGCGGGATCCCAGCTCCTACGAGCAGTACTTC. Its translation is CASSQGRDPSSYEQYF.

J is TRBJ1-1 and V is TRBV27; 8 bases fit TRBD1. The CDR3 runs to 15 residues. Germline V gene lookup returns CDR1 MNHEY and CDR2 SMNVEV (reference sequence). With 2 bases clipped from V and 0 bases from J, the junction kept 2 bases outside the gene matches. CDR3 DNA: TGTGCCAGCAGTTTACGGACAGGGCTGAACACTGAAGCTTTCTTT. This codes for CASSLRTGLNTEAFF.

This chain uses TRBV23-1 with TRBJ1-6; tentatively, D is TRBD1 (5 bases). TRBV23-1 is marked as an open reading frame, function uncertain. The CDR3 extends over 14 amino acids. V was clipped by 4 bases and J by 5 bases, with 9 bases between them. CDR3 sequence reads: CASSRQIDNSPLHF. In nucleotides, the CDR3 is TGCGCCAGCAGTCGACAGATAGATAATTCACCCCTCCACTTT.

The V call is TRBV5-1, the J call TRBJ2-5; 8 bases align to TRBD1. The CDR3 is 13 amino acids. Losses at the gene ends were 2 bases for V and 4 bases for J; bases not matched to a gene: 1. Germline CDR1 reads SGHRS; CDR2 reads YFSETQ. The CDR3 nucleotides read TGCGCCAGCAGCTTAGGGACAGGAGAGACCCAGTACTTC. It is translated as CASSLGTGETQYF.

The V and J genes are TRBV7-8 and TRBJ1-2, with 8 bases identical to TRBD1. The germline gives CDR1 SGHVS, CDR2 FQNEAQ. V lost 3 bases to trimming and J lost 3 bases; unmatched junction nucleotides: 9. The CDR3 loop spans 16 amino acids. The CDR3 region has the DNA TGTGCCAGCAGCTTGGACCGACAGGGGAGAGACTATGGCTACACCTTC. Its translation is CASSLDRQGRDYGYTF.

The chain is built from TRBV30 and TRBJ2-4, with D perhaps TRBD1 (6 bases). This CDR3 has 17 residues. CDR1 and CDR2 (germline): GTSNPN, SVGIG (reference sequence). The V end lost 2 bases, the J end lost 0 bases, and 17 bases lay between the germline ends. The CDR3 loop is CAWSLLRTALAKNIQYF. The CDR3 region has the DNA TGTGCCTGGAGTTTACTTAGGACAGCATTAGCCAAAAACATTCAGTACTTC. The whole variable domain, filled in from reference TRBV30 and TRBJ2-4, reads SQTIHQWPATLVQPVGSPLSLECTVEGTSNPNLYWYRQAAGRGLQLLFYSVGIGQISSEVPQNLSASRPQDRQFILSSKKLLLSDSGFYLCAWSLLRTALAKNIQYFGAGTRLSVL.

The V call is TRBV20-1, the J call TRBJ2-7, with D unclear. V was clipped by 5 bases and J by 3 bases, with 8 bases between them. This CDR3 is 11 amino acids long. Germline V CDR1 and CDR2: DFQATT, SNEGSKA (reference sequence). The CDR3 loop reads CSAPLSYEQYF. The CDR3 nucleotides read TGCAGTGCTCCCCTTAGCTACGAGCAGTACTTC.

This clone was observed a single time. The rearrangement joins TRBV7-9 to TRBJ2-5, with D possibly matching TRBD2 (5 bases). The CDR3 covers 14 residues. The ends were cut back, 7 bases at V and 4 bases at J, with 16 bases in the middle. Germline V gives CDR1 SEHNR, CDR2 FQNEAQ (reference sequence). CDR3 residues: CASTREEARETQYF. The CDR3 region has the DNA TGTGCCAGCACCCGAGAGGAGGCGAGAGAGACCCAGTACTTC.

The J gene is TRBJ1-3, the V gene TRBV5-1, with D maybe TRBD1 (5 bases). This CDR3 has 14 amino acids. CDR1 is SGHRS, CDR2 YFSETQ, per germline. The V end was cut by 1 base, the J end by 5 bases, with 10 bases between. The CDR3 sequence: CASSLQAGRNTIYF. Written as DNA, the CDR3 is TGCGCCAGCAGCTTGCAGGCAGGGCGAAACACCATATATTTT. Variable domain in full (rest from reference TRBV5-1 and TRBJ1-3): KAGVTQTPRYLIKTRGQQVTLSCSPISGHRSVSWYQQTPGQGLQFLFEYFSETQRNKGNFPGRFSGRQFSNSRSEMNVSTLELGDSALYLCASSLQAGRNTIYFGEGSWLTVV.

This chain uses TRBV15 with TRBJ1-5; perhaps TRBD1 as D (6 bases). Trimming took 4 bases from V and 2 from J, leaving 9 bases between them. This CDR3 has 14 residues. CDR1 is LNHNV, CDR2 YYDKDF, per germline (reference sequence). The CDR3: CATSTQGGNQPQHF. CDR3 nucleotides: TGTGCCACCAGCACACAGGGTGGCAATCAGCCCCAGCATTTT.

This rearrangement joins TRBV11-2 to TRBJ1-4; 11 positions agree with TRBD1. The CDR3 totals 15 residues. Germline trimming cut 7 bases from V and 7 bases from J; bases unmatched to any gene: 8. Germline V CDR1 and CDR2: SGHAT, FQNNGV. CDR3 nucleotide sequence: TGTGCCAGCACTCCTACCGGGACAGGGGGTGAAAAACTGTTTTTT. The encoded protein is CASTPTGTGGEKLFF.

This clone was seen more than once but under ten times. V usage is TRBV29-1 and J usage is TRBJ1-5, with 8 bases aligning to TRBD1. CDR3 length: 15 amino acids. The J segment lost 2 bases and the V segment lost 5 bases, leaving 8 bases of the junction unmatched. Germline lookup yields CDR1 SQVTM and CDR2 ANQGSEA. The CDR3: CSVTTGGKGNQPQHF. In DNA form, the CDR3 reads TGCAGCGTTACTACAGGGGGAAAGGGCAATCAGCCCCAGCATTTT. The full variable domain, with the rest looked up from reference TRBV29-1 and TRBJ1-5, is SAVISQKPSRDICQRGTSLTIQCQVDSQVTMMFWYRQQPGQSLTLIATANQGSEATYESGFVIDKFPISRPNLTFSTLTVSNMSPEDSSIYLCSVTTGGKGNQPQHFGDGTRLSIL.

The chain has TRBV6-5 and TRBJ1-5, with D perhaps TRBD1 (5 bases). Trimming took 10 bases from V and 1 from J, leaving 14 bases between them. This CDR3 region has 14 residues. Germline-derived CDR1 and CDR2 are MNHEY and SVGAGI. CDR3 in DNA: TGTGCCACCAGATTTGGGGGGAGCAATCAGCCCCAGCATTTT. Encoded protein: CATRFGGSNQPQHF.

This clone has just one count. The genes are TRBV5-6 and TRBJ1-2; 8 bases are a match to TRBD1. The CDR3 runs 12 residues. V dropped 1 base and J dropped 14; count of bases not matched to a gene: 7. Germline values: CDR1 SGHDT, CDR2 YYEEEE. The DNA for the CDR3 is TGTGCCAGCAGCTTGCAGGGGGCGTCTTTTACCTTC. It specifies CASSLQGASFTF.